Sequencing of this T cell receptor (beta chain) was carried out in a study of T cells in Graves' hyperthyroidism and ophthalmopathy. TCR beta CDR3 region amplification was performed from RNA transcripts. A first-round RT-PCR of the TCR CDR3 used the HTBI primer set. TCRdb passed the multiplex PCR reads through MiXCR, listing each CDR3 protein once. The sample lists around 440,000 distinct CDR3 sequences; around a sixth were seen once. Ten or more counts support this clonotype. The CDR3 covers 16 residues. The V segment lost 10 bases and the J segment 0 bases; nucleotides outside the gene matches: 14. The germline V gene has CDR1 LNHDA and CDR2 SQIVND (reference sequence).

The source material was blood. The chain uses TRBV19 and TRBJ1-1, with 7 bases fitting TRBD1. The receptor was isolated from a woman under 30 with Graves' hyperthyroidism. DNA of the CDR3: TGTGCCACCGACGAGGGGAGGGGGCGCGTGAACACTGAAGCTTTCTTT. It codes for CATDEGRGRVNTEAFF.